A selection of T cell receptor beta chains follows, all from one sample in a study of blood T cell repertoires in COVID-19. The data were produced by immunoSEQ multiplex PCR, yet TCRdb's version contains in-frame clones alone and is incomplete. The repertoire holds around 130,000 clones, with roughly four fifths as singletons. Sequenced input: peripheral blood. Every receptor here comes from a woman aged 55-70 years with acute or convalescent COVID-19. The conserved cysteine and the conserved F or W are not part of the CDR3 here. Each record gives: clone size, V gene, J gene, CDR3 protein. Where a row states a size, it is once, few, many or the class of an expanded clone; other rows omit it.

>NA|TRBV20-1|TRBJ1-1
SASRLMTEAF
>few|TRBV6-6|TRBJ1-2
ASSPRQGGNGYT
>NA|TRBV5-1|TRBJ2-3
ASSLRTDTQY
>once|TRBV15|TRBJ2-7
ATVDRRSSYEQY
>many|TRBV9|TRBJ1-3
ASSLYSNSGNTIY
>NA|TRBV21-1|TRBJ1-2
ASSKGELGYT
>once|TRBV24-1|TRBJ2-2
ATSVTGESGELF
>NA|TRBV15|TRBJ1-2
ATSRDRDRVDYGYT
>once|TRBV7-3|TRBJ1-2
ASSLTADSLYGYT
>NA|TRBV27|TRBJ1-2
ASSSQTGSKGYT
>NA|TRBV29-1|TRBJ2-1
SVGLSLSNEQF
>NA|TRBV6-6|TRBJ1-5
ASSIGVDQPQH
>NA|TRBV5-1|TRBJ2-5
ASSWAGEQETQY
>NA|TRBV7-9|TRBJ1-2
ASSYNLGLLNYGYT
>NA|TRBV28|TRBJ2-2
ASSNGAGANTGELF
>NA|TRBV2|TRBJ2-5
ASSKKGMETQY
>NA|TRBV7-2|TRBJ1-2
ASSPSRYSYGYT
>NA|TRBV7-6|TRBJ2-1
ASSLGQGDYNEQF
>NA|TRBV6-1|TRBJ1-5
ASSELSNQPQH
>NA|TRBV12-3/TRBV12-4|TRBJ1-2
ASSHTGLDGYT